The clone carrying this TCR beta chain was counted at least ten times. The data originate from a study of blood T cells in healthy people across ages. Each donor's blood draw was roughly 9.8 milliliters of peripheral blood. The CDR3 extends over 15 amino acids. V shed 2 bases and J 0 bases; nucleotides not matched to a gene: 2. The use of a sample-barcoded 5' primer and a J-beta primer mix characterized a second PCR of roughly 7 to 12 cycles. One entry per CDR3 protein results from TCRdb running MiXCR on the 5' RACE reads. This repertoire shows 540,000 or so distinct CDR3 sequences, roughly 29% found once; its top ten account for roughly 18%.

The receptor's source is a woman in her 70s in good health. This chain uses TRBV12-3 or TRBV12-4 with TRBJ2-7, with TRBD1 matching over 9 bases. Sequences were obtained from blood. The CDR3 bases are TGTGCCAGCAGTTTAAGACAGGGGGTCTCCTACGAGCAGTACTTC. Protein: CASSLRQGVSYEQYF.